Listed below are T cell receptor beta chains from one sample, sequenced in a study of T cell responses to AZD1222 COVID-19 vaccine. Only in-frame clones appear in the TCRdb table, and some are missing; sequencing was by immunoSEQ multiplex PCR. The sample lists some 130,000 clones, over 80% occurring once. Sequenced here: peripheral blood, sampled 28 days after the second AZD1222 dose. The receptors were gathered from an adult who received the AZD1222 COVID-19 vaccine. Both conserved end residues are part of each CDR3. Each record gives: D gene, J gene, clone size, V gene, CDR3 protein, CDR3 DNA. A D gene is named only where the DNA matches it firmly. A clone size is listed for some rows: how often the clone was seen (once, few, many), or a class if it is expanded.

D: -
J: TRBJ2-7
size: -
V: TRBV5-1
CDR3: CASSLDGYEQYF
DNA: TGCGCCAGCAGCTTGGACGGGTACGAGCAGTACTTC

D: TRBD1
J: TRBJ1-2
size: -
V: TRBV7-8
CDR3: CASSSGGQGARGYTF
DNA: TGTGCCAGCAGCTCAGGGGGACAGGGGGCGCGTGGCTACACCTTC

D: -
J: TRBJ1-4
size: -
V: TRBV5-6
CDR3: CASSKGQHEKLFF
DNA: TGTGCCAGCAGCAAAGGACAGCATGAAAAACTGTTTTTT

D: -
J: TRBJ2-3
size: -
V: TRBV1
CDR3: CTSSQSRYYQIRDTQYF
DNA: TGCACCAGCAGCCAATCCCGTTACTATCAAATAAGAGATACGCAGTATTTT

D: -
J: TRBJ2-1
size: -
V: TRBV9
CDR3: CASSVEGTTSGDEQFF
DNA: TGTGCCAGCAGCGTAGAGGGGACCACCAGTGGAGATGAGCAGTTCTTC

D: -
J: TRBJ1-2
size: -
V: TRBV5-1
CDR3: CASSLEGRSGYGYTF
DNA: TGCGCCAGCAGCTTGGAGGGGAGGTCGGGCTATGGCTACACCTTC

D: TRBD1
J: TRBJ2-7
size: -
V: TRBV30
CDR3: CAWQDGTGSDEQYF
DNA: TGTGCCTGGCAAGATGGGACAGGGAGCGACGAGCAGTACTTC

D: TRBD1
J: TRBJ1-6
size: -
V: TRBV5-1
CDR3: CASREGADSPLHF
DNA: TGCGCCAGCAGGGAGGGGGCCGATTCACCCCTCCACTTT

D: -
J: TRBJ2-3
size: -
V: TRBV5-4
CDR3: CASSLSSVMTDTQYF
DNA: TGTGCCAGCAGCTTGAGTAGTGTGATGACAGATACGCAGTATTTT

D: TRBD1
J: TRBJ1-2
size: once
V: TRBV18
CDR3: CASSGQVGGDGYTF
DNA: TGTGCTAGCAGCGGCCAAGTAGGGGGCGATGGCTACACCTTC

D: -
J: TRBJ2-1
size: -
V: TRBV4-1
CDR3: CASSQVGRATRRGSYNEQFF
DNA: TGCGCCAGCAGCCAAGTGGGTAGAGCCACCAGGCGGGGCTCCTACAATGAGCAGTTCTTC

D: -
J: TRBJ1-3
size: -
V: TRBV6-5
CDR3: CATILWGAAGNTIYF
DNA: TGTGCCACAATCCTGTGGGGAGCAGCTGGAAACACCATATATTTT

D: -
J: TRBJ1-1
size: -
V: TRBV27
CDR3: CASSLFSNTEAFF
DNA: TGTGCCAGCAGTTTGTTTAGTAACACTGAAGCTTTCTTT

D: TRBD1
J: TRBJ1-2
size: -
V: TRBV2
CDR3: CASSQDRGPGNGYTF
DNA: TGTGCCAGCAGCCAAGACAGGGGCCCTGGGAATGGCTACACCTTC

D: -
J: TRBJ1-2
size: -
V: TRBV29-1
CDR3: CSVGGVDGYTF
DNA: TGCAGCGTGGGGGGCGTCGATGGCTACACCTTC

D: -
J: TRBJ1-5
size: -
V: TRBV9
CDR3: CASSVGWGHSIRTQHF
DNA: TGTGCCAGCAGCGTCGGCTGGGGACACTCTATCCGGACCCAGCATTTT

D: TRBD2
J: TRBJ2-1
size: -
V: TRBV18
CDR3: CASSPRERGLGNEQFF
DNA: TGTGCCAGCTCACCACGTGAGCGGGGGCTTGGAAATGAGCAGTTCTTC

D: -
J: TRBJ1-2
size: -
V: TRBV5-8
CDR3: CASSLAAWDYGYTF
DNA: TGTGCCAGCAGCTTGGCGGCGTGGGACTATGGCTACACCTTC

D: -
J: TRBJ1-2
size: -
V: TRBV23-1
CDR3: CASSPGRRYTF
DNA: TGCGCCAGCAGTCCCGGGAGACGGTACACCTTC

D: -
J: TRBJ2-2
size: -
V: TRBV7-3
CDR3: CASSLTQNTGELFF
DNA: TGTGCCAGCAGCCTCACCCAGAACACCGGGGAGCTGTTTTTT

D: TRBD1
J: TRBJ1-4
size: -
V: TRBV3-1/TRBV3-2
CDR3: CASSQDRQGGKLFF
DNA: TGTGCCAGCAGCCAAGACCGACAGGGGGGAAAACTGTTTTTT

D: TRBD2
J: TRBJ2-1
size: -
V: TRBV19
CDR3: CASRAGTRGMSEQFF
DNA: TGTGCCAGTAGGGCCGGGACTAGGGGGATGAGTGAGCAGTTCTTC

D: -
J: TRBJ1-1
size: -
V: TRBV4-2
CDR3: CASSQVGAVNTEAFF
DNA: TGTGCCAGCAGCCAAGTTGGGGCGGTGAACACTGAAGCTTTCTTT

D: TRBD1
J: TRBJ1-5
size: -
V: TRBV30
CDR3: CAWGGQGAQHF
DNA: TGTGCCTGGGGGGGACAGGGAGCGCAGCATTTT

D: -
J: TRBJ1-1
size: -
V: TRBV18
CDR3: CASSRDPNTEAFF
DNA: TGTGCCAGCTCACGGGACCCGAACACTGAAGCTTTCTTT

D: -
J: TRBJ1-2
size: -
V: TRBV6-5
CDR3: CASRGRGYGYTF
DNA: TGTGCCAGCAGGGGGCGCGGGTATGGCTACACCTTC

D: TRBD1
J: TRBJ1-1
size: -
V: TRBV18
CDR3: CASSQQGGMIVDTEAFF
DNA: TGTGCCAGCTCCCAGCAGGGGGGGATGATCGTGGACACTGAAGCTTTCTTT

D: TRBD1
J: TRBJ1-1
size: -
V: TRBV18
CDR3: CASSLTGDTEAFF
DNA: TGTGCCAGCTCGCTGACAGGGGACACTGAAGCTTTCTTT

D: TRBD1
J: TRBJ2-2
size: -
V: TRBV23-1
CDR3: CASRKTGVNTGELFF
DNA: TGCGCCAGCAGGAAGACAGGGGTGAACACCGGGGAGCTGTTTTTT

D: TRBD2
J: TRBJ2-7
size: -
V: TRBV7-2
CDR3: CASSIVAGGHGEQYF
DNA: TGTGCCAGCAGCATAGTAGCGGGGGGGCACGGCGAGCAGTACTTC

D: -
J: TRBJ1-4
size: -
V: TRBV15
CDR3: CATSRGGANEKLFF
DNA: TGTGCCACCAGCCGTGGAGGGGCTAATGAAAAACTGTTTTTT

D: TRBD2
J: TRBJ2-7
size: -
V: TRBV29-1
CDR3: CSVESVSRGGKYEQYF
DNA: TGCAGCGTTGAATCGGTATCGCGGGGGGGGAAATACGAGCAGTACTTC

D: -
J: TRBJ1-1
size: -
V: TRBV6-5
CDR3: CASLGVLNTEAFF
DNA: TGTGCCAGCTTAGGGGTTTTGAACACTGAAGCTTTCTTT

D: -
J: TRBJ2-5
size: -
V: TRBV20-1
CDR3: CSASSVSRGQETQYF
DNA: TGCAGTGCTAGTAGCGTTAGTCGGGGGCAGGAGACCCAGTACTTC

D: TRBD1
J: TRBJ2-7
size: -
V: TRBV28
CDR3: CASSNSGTGGLLYF
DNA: TGTGCCAGCAGCAACTCCGGGACAGGGGGCCTCCTGTACTTC

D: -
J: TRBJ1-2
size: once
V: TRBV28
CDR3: CASNVAGGGYTF
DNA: TGTGCCAGCAACGTAGCGGGGGGCGGCTACACCTTC

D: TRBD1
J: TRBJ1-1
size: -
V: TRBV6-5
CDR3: CASSPGGYRGGEAFF
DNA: TGTGCCAGCAGCCCCGGGGGCTACAGGGGAGGTGAAGCTTTCTTT

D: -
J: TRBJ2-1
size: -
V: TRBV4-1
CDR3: CASSPGRQTYNEQFF
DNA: TGCGCCAGCAGCCCAGGGAGGCAAACTTACAATGAGCAGTTCTTC

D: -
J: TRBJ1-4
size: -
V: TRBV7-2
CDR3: CASSLYGETEKLFF
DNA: TGTGCCAGCAGCTTGTATGGGGAGACTGAAAAACTGTTTTTT

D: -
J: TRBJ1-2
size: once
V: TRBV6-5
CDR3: CASSYSKWGGREGYTF
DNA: TGTGCCAGCAGTTACTCGAAATGGGGGGGGAGAGAGGGCTACACCTTC

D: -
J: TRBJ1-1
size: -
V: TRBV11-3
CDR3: CASSPGQTTEAFF
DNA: TGTGCCAGCAGCCCCGGACAGACCACTGAAGCTTTCTTT

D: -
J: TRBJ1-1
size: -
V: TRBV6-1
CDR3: CASSEGALGAFF
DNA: TGTGCCAGCAGTGAGGGGGCGCTCGGAGCTTTCTTT

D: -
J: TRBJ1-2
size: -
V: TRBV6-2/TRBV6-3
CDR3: CASSYSSVSGYTF
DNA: TGTGCCAGCAGTTACTCATCGGTGAGTGGCTACACCTTC

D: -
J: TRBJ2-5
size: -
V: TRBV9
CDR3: CASSHSGGRLETQYF
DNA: TGTGCCAGCAGCCATTCCGGGGGGCGCTTAGAGACCCAGTACTTC

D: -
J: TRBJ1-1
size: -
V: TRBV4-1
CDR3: CASSQQQGNTEAFF
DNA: TGCGCCAGCAGCCAACAACAGGGGAACACTGAAGCTTTCTTT

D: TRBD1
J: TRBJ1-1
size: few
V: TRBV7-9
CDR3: CASSPQGNEEAFF
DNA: TGTGCCAGCAGCCCACAGGGGAATGAAGAAGCTTTCTTT